These 2 T cell receptor beta chains were sequenced from one sample in a study of Graves' ophthalmopathy and Graves' hyperthyroidism. TCR beta CDR3 amplification used RNA transcripts. Second-round multiplex PCR came after first-round RT-PCR with HTBI primers. TCRdb re-called the multiplex PCR reads through MiXCR, storing one row per CDR3 protein. The sample has 200,000 to 250,000 distinct CDR3 sequences, 20% to 25% seen once. The sample was peripheral blood. The receptors were gathered from a woman aged 45-59 years with Graves' ophthalmopathy.

This clonotype came up many times. The CDR3 nucleotides are TGTGCCAGCCAATTATACAGGGGAAATAGGAACGAGCAGTACTTC. Amino acids: CASQLYRGNRNEQYF. The chain recombines TRBV2 with TRBJ2-7; 7 bases are a match to TRBD1. Germline CDR1 is SNHLY and CDR2 is FYNNEI. Unmatched junction bases numbered 15, after V lost 8 bases and J lost 5 bases. The CDR3 contains 15 residues.

At least ten counts were recorded for this clonotype. This chain joins TRBV27 and TRBJ1-6; 7 bases align to TRBD1. Germline assignment: CDR1 MNHEY and CDR2 SMNVEV (reference sequence). V was clipped by 2 bases and J by 9 bases; unmatched bases: 1. The CDR3 runs 13 residues. DNA of the CDR3: TGTGCCAGCAGTTTAGACAGGGTTTCACCCCTCCACTTT. Its protein product is CASSLDRVSPLHF.